These 3 T cell receptor beta chains share one sample of origin, sequenced in a study of cytomegalovirus exposure and HLA in healthy donors. Both 60 Vbeta primers and 13 Jbeta primers went into the PCR. Measured with immunoSEQ multiplex PCR; TCRdb has only the in-frame clones, and not every one. The top ten hold 2.1% of the sample, which has 150,000 to 200,000 clones, about 81% seen once. Sample: PBMCs. The receptors stem from a woman younger than 35 in good health and CMV-seropositive.

The V gene is TRBV13, the J gene TRBJ2-1, with D perhaps matching TRBD2 (6 bases). The ends were cut back, 6 bases at V and 8 bases at J, with 8 bases in the middle. This CDR3 is 11 amino acids long. CDR1 PRHDT and CDR2 FYEKMQ come from the germline V gene (reference sequence). Here the CDR3 reads CASSPGDEQFF. The CDR3 DNA reads TGTGCCAGCAGTCCGGGGGATGAGCAGTTCTTC. The full variable domain, completed using reference TRBV13 and TRBJ2-1, is AAGVIQSPRHLIKEKRETATLKCYPIPRHDTVYWYQQGPGQDPQFLISFYEKMQSDKGSIPDRFSAQQFSDYHSELNMSSLELGDSALYFCASSPGDEQFFGPGTRLTVL.

This clone was counted between two and nine times. The rearrangement links TRBV12-5 to TRBJ2-7; a weak D match, TRBD2 (5 bases). Germline values: CDR1 LGHNT, CDR2 FRNRAP. The CDR3 has 12 residues. Trimming removed 5 bases from V and 5 bases from J, with 10 bases in between. The CDR3 nucleotides are TGTGCTAGTGGTCCGAGAGGGAACGAGCAGTACTTC. It specifies CASGPRGNEQYF.

The V and J genes are TRBV6-1 and TRBJ1-1; D gene ambiguous. Germline V CDR1 and CDR2: MNHNS, SASEGT. Trimming took 6 bases from V and 3 from J, leaving 11 bases between them. The CDR3 is 13 residues long. The CDR3 nucleotides are TGTGCCAGCAGATTCACAGTTCACACTGAAGCTTTCTTT. Translated, it gives CASRFTVHTEAFF.